This T cell receptor beta chain was retrieved from a study of T cell responses to AZD1222 COVID-19 vaccine. Study background: Second-dose intervals of approximately 4 or approximately 12 weeks were pooled. General study results and limits: Increased Spike-specific TCR breadth and depth were observed after two AZD1222 doses. Baseline testing showed seropositivity in only five or six AZD1222 recipients. Spike-spanning, vaccine-associated CD4 TCRs were dominant at 160-218 and 743-854.

Assay used: immunoSEQ multiplex PCR; TCRdb lists only in-frame clones, some missing. The repertoire consists of about 85,000 clones, with around 85% occurring once and the leading ten covering approximately 8%. Notes on this clone: Antigen: not known.

V lost 0 bases and J 8 bases, leaving 15 bases between the germline ends. The germline gives CDR1 SGHRS, CDR2 YFSETQ. The CDR3 contains 15 residues. The sequence was obtained from an adult in good health. Source: peripheral blood, taken on day 0 of AZD1222 vaccination. The chain employs TRBV5-1 and TRBJ2-1; D is ambiguous. CDR3 DNA sequence: TGCGCCAGCAGCTTGGCAGGACCCTCGTGGGATGAGCAGTTCTTC. Amino acids: CASSLAGPSWDEQFF.